The clone carrying this T cell receptor beta chain was observed a single time. No antigen is known for it. The sampling schedule covered blood at baseline, cycle 4 day 1, and cycle 7 day 1. The method was immunoSEQ multiplex PCR; TCRdb's version includes in-frame clones alone and lacks a portion of them. The table lists 55,000 to 70,000 clones, 89% of them singletons. Deletions cut 1 base from V and 1 base from J, with 11 bases between. The CDR3 is 15 amino acids. The V gene's germline CDR1 is SGHRS and CDR2 YFSETQ. This record comes from a study of OX40 agonist ivuxolimab in advanced cancers. About the research overall: Patients assigned to dose escalation were diagnosed with hepatocellular carcinoma, melanoma, renal cell or head and neck cancer. The study's findings and limits: Expanded clones tended on average to be more numerous among CD8+ T cells than CD4+.

The source material was CD4+ or CD8+ T cells sorted from blood, sampled in a trial of the OX40 agonist ivuxolimab. This sequence originates from an adult with an advanced solid tumor such as melanoma, head and neck, liver or kidney cancer. The J gene is TRBJ2-5, the V gene TRBV5-1; D is uncertain. CDR3 region: CASSLNHGFQETQYF. The CDR3 nucleotides are TGCGCCAGCAGCTTGAATCACGGGTTCCAAGAGACCCAGTACTTC.